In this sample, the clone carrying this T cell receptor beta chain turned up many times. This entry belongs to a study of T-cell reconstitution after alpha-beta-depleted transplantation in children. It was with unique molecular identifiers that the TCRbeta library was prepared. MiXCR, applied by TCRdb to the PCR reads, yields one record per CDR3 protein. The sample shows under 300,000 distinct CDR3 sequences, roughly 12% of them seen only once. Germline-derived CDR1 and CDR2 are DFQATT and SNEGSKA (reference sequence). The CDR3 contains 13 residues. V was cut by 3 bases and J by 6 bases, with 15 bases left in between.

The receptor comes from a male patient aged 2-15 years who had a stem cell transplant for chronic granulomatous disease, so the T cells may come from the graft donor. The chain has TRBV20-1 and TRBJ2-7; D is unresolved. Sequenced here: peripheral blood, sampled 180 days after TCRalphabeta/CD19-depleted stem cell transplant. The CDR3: CSASSLERIEQYF. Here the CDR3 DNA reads TGCAGTGCTAGTAGTTTAGAGAGGATCGAGCAGTACTTC.